The 9 T cell receptor beta chains below were found in one sample sequenced in a study of blood T cell repertoires in COVID-19. This table comes from immunoSEQ multiplex PCR, and its TCRdb copy is limited to in-frame clones, with some not included. The top ten clones hold about 0.6% of a sample with 400,000 or so clones, 80% to 95% of them seen once. The material sequenced was PBMCs or T cells enriched from blood (not recorded which). Receptor source: a man younger than 35 who had recovered from COVID-19.

The V and J genes are TRBV25-1 and TRBJ1-6; the match to TRBD1 covers 7 bases. V was clipped by 6 bases and J by 7 bases; unmatched bases: 9. Germline V gene sequence: CDR1 MGHDK, CDR2 SYGVNS. CDR3 length: 15 amino acids. CDR3 sequence (DNA): TGTGCCAGCAGCCCGGACAGGTCGTTAAATTCACCCCTCCACTTT. Translating gives CASSPDRSLNSPLHF.

V and J are TRBV5-1 and TRBJ1-6, with TRBD1 matching 8 bases. Trimming took 3 bases from V and 7 from J; bases not matched to a gene: 6. This CDR3 has 15 amino acids. CDR1 and CDR2 (germline): SGHRS, YFSETQ. The CDR3 DNA reads as TGCGCCAGCAGCTCCCGACAGGGGAACAATTCACCCCTCCACTTT. Its translation: CASSSRQGNNSPLHF. The full variable domain, rest sourced from reference TRBV5-1 and TRBJ1-6, is KAGVTQTPRYLIKTRGQQVTLSCSPISGHRSVSWYQQTPGQGLQFLFEYFSETQRNKGNFPGRFSGRQFSNSRSEMNVSTLELGDSALYLCASSSRQGNNSPLHFGNGTRLTVT.

The V call is TRBV19, the J call TRBJ2-1; tentatively, D is TRBD2 (6 bases). V lost 4 bases and J 0 bases, leaving 13 bases between the germline ends. Germline V gene data show CDR1 as LNHDA and CDR2 as SQIVND (reference sequence). The CDR3 runs 16 residues. The CDR3 DNA reads as TGTGCCAGTAGTACCCCCAGCGGGCGCTCCTACAATGAGCAGTTCTTC. Residues: CASSTPSGRSYNEQFF. The entire variable domain, with the rest obtained from reference TRBV19 and TRBJ2-1, is as follows: DGGITQSPKYLFRKEGQNVTLSCEQNLNHDAMYWYRQDPGQGLRLIYYSQIVNDFQKGDIAEGYSVSREKKESFPLTVTSAQKNPTAFYLCASSTPSGRSYNEQFFGPGTRLTVL.

This clone occurred once. CDR3 sequence reads: CASSNRDGAFF. The CDR3 DNA reads TGTGCCAGCAGTAACAGGGACGGAGCTTTCTTT. This chain links TRBV21-1 with TRBJ1-1; whether TRBD1, the table's D call, matches the DNA was not checked. TRBV21-1 is termed a pseudogene. There are 11 residues in the CDR3.

The chain links TRBV5-1 to TRBJ2-2, with TRBD1 matching over 10 bases. Germline V CDR1 and CDR2: SGHRS, YFSETQ. This CDR3 has 15 amino acids. V lost 3 bases, J lost 6 bases, and 5 bases stayed unmatched. The CDR3 region is CASSWTGGMAGELFF. In DNA, the CDR3 is TGCGCCAGCAGCTGGACAGGGGGTATGGCCGGGGAGCTGTTTTTT.

The table lists this clone with a count of one. The chain couples TRBV18 to TRBJ1-4; tentative D call: TRBD1 (5 bases). V lost 4 bases, J lost 7 bases, and 13 bases lay in between. CDR1 is KGHSH, CDR2 LQKENI, per germline. The CDR3 loop spans 14 amino acids. Here the CDR3 reads CASSQTPGIEKLFF. DNA of the CDR3: TGTGCCAGCTCACAAACCCCAGGGATTGAAAAACTGTTTTTT.

The chain uses TRBV5-1 and TRBJ1-5; D is possibly TRBD1 (5 bases). Germline CDR1 SGHRS, CDR2 YFSETQ. The V gene lost 4 bases and the J gene lost 6 bases, with 11 bases spanning the gap. The CDR3 length is 13 residues. The CDR3 DNA sequence: TGCGCCAGCAGCCCGCAGCAGGGTCAGCCCCAGCATTTT. Protein sequence: CASSPQQGQPQHF. Full variable domain (missing parts from reference TRBV5-1 and TRBJ1-5): KAGVTQTPRYLIKTRGQQVTLSCSPISGHRSVSWYQQTPGQGLQFLFEYFSETQRNKGNFPGRFSGRQFSNSRSEMNVSTLELGDSALYLCASSPQQGQPQHFGDGTRLSIL.

The chain has TRBV10-3 and TRBJ1-1, with D tentatively TRBD1 (5 bases). V gave up 0 bases and J gave up 0 bases, with 11 bases separating them. The CDR3 contains 16 residues. The V gene's germline CDR1 is ENHRY and CDR2 SYGVKD. CDR3 region: CAISESGPGVNTEAFF. DNA for the CDR3: TGTGCCATCAGTGAGTCGGGACCGGGGGTGAACACTGAAGCTTTCTTT.

The chain is built from TRBV11-2 and TRBJ2-3; D possibly corresponds to TRBD1 (6 bases). In germline, CDR1 is SGHAT, CDR2 FQNNGV. Between the trimmed V and J ends, which lost 3 bases and 8 bases, there was a span of 12 bases. This CDR3 spans 13 amino acids. The CDR3 loop reads CASSFGQQVTQYF. The CDR3 coding sequence is TGTGCCAGCAGCTTCGGACAGCAGGTTACGCAGTATTTT.